This TCR beta chain was recorded in a study of blood T cell repertoires in COVID-19. Data came from immunoSEQ multiplex PCR; TCRdb stores just in-frame clones and leaves some out. The sample carries about 140,000 clones, about four fifths recorded once. The CDR3 covers 12 residues. CDR1 and CDR2 (germline): SQVTM, ANQGSEA. Trimming removed 6 bases at V and 0 bases at J, with 8 bases between. The chain links TRBV29-1 to TRBJ1-2, with D possibly TRBD1 on 6 matching bases. The source of this sequence is a human donor in a cohort sampled during active COVID-19. The sample was peripheral blood. For the CDR3, the DNA is TGCAGCGTCACAGGGTCTAACTATGGCTACACCTTC. Encoded protein: CSVTGSNYGYTF.